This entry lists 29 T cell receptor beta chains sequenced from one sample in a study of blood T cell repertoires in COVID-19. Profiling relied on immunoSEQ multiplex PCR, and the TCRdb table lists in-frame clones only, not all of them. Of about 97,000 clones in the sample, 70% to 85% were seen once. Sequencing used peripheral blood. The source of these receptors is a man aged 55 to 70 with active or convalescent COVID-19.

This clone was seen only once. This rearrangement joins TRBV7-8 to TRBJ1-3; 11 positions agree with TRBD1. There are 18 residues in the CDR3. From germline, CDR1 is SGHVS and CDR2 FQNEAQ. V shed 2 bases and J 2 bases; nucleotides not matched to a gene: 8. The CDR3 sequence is CASSLTRWGQGAGNTIYF. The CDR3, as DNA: TGTGCCAGCAGCTTAACTAGATGGGGACAGGGGGCTGGAAACACCATATATTTT.

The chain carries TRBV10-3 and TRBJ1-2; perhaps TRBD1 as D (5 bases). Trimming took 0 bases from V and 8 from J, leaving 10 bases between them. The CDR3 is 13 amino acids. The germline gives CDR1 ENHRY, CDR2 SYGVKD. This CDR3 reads CAISESTVRGYTF. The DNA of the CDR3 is TGTGCCATCAGTGAGTCGACAGTTAGGGGCTACACCTTC.

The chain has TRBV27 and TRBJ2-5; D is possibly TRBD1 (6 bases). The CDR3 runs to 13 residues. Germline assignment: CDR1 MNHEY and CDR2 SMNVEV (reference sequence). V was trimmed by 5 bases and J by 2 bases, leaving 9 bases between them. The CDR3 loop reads CASSQQGQETQYF. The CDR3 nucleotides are TGTGCCAGCAGTCAACAGGGACAAGAGACCCAGTACTTC.

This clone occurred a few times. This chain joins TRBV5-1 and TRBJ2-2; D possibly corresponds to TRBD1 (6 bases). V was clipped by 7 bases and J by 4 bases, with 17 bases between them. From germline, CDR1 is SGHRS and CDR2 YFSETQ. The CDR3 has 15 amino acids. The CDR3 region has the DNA TGCGCCAGCTGGGACACGGGTCGTAGCACCGGGGAGCTGTTTTTT. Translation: CASWDTGRSTGELFF. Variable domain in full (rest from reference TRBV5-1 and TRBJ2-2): KAGVTQTPRYLIKTRGQQVTLSCSPISGHRSVSWYQQTPGQGLQFLFEYFSETQRNKGNFPGRFSGRQFSNSRSEMNVSTLELGDSALYLCASWDTGRSTGELFFGEGSRLTVL.

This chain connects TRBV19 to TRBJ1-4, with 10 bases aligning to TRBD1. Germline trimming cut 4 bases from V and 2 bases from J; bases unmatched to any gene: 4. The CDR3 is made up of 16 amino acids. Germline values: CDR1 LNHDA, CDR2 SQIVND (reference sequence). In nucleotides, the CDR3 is TGTGCCAGTAGTACCGGGACAGGGGTGACTAATGAAAAACTGTTTTTT. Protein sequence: CASSTGTGVTNEKLFF.

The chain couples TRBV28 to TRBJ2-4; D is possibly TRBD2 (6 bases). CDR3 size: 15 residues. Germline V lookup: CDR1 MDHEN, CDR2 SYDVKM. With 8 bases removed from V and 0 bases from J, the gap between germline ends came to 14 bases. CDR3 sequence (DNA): TGTGCCAGCGAGGGTAGGGGACTAGCCAAAAACATTCAGTACTTC. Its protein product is CASEGRGLAKNIQYF.

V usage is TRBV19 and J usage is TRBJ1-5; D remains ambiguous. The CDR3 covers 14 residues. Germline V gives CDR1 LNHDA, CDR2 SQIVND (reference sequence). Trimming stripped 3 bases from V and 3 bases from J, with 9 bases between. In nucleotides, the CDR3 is TGTGCCAGTAGTATCCTACTGAACAATCAGCCCCAGCATTTT. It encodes CASSILLNNQPQHF.

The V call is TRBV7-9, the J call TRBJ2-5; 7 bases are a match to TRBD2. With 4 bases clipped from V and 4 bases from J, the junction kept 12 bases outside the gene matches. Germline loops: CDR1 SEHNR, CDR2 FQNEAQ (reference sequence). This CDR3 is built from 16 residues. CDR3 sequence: CASSYFPGGQRETQYF. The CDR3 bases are TGTGCCAGCAGCTATTTTCCGGGAGGCCAGCGAGAGACCCAGTACTTC.

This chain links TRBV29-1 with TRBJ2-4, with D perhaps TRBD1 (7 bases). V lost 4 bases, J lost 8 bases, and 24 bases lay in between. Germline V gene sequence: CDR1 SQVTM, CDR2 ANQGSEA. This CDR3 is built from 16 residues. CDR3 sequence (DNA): TGCAGCGTTGTAAGATCGATGCGGCAGGGGGGTGACATTCAGTACTTC. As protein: CSVVRSMRQGGDIQYF.

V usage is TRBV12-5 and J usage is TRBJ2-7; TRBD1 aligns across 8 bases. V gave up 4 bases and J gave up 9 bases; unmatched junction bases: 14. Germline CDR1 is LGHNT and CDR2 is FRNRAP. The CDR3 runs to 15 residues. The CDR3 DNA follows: TGTGCTAGTGGTTCAGGACAGGGTTCCCTAGGGAGGCAGTACTTC. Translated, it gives CASGSGQGSLGRQYF.

CDR3 sequence reads: CASSFGAGNYGYTF. CDR3 sequence (DNA): TGCGCCAGCAGCTTTGGGGCTGGGAACTATGGCTACACCTTC. This chain joins TRBV5-1 and TRBJ1-2; D possibly corresponds to TRBD1 (5 bases). The CDR3 spans 14 residues. From germline, CDR1 is SGHRS and CDR2 YFSETQ. Trimming took off 2 bases at V and 2 bases at J, with 10 bases between the two ends.

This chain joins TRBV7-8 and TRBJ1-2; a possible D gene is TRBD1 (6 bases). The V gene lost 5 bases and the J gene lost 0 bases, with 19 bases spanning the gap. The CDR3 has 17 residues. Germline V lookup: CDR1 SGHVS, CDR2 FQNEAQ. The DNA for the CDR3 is TGTGCCAGCAGCCCATCTAATACAGGGAATCCTAACTATGGCTACACCTTC. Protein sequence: CASSPSNTGNPNYGYTF.

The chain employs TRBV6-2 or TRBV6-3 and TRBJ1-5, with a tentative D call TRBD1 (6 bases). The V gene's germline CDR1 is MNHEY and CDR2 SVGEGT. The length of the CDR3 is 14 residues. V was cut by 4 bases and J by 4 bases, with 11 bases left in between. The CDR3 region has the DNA TGTGCCAGCAGTTTAATCGGACAGAATCAGCCCCAGCATTTT. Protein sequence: CASSLIGQNQPQHF.

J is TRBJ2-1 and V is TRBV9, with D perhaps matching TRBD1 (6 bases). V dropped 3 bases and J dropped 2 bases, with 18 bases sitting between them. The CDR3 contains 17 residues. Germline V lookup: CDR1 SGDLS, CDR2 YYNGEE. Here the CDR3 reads CASSALPPQGTYNEQFF. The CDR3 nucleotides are TGTGCCAGCAGCGCCTTGCCCCCGCAGGGGACCTACAATGAGCAGTTCTTC. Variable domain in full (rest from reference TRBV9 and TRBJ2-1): DSGVTQTPKHLITATGQRVTLRCSPRSGDLSVYWYQQSLDQGLQFLIQYYNGEERAKGNILERFSAQQFPDLHSELNLSSLELGDSALYFCASSALPPQGTYNEQFFGPGTRLTVL.

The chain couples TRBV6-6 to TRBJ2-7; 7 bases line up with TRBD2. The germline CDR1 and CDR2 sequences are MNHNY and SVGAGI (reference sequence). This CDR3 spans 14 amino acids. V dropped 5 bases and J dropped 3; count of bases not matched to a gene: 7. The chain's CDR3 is CASSTQGLFYEQYF. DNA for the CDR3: TGTGCCAGCAGTACCCAGGGACTATTCTACGAGCAGTACTTC.

In DNA form, the CDR3 reads TGTGCCAGCAGCTTGAGGGGGACAGTAAGCTACACCTTC. Translating gives CASSLRGTVSYTF. The chain joins TRBV5-8 to TRBJ1-2; TRBD1 matches 7 bases. Per germline, CDR1 SGHTS and CDR2 YDEGEE. V shed 1 base, J shed 9 bases, and the junction held 6 bases outside the gene matches. This CDR3 has 13 residues.

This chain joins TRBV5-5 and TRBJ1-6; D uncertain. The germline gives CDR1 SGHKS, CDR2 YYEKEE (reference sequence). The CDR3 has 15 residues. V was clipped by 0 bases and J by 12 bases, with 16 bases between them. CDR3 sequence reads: CASSLVAGVGEPLHF. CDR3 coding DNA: TGTGCCAGCAGCTTGGTGGCCGGGGTTGGTGAACCCCTCCACTTT.

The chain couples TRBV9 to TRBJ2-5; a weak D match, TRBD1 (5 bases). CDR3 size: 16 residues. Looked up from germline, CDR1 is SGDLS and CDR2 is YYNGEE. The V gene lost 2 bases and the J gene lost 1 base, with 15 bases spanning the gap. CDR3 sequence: CASSVSGRAIQETQYF. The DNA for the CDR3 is TGTGCCAGCAGCGTGTCGGGCAGGGCGATCCAAGAGACCCAGTACTTC.

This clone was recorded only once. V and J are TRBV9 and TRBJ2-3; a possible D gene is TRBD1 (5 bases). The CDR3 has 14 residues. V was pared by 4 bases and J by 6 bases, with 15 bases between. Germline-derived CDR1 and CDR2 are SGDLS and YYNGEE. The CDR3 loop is CASSRQWKGDTQYF. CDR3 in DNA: TGTGCCAGCAGCCGCCAGTGGAAGGGGGATACGCAGTATTTT.

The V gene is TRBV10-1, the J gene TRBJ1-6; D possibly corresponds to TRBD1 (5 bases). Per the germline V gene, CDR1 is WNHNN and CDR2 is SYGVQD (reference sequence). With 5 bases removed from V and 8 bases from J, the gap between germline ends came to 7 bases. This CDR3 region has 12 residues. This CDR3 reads CASSTGDSPLHF. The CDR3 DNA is TGCGCCAGCAGTACGGGGGATTCACCCCTCCACTTT.

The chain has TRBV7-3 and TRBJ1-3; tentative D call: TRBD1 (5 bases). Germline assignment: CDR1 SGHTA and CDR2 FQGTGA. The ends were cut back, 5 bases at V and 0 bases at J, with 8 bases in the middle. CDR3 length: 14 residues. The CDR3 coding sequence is TGTGCCAGCAGCCAGGGTTTCTCTGGAAACACCATATATTTT. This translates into CASSQGFSGNTIYF.

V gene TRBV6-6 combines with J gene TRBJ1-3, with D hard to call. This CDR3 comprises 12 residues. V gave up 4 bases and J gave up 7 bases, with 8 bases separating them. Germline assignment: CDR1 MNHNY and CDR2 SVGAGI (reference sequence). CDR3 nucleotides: TGTGCCAGCAGTTCGTACAGTAACACCATATATTTT. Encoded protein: CASSSYSNTIYF.

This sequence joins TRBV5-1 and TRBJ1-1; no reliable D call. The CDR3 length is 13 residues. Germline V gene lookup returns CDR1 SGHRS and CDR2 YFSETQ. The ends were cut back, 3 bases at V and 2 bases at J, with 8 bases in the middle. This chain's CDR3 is CASSSSVNTEAFF. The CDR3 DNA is TGCGCCAGCAGCTCGTCGGTAAACACTGAAGCTTTCTTT.

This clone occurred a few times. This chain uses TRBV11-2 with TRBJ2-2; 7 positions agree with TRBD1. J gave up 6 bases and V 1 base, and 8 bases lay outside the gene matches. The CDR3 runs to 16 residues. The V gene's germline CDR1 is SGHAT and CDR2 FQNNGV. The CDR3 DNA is TGTGCCAGCAGCTTAGCAGACCGGACAGGCGCCGGGGAGCTGTTTTTT. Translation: CASSLADRTGAGELFF.

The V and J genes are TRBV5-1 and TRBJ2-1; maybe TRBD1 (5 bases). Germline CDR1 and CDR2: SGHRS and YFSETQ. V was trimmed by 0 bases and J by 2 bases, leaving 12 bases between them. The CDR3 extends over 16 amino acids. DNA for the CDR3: TGCGCCAGCAGCTTGGTCGCAGGGCCCCCCTACAATGAGCAGTTCTTC. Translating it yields CASSLVAGPPYNEQFF.

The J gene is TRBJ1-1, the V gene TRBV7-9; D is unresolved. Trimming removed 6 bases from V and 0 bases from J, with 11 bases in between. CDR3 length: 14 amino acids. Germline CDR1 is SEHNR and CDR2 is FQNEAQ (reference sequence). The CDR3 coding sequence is TGTGCCAGCAGGTTAACAGATATGAACACTGAAGCTTTCTTT. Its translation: CASRLTDMNTEAFF.

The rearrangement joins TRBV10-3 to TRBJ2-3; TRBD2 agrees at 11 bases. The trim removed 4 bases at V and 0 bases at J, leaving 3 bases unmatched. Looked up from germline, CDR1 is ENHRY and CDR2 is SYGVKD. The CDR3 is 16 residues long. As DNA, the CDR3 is TGTGCCATCAGTGGAGGGACTAGCGGTAGCACAGATACGCAGTATTTT. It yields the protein CAISGGTSGSTDTQYF.

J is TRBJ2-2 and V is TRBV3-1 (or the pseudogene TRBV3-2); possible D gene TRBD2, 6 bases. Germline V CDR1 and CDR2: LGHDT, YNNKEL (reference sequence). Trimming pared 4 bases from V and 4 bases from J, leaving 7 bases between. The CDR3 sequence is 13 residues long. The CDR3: CASSPSVTGELFF. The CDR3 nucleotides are TGTGCCAGCAGCCCTAGCGTCACCGGGGAGCTGTTTTTT.

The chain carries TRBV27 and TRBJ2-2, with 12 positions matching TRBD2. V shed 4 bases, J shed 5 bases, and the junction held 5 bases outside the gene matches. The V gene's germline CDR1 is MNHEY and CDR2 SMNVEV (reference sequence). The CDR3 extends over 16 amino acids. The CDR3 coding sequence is TGTGCCAGCAGTTCGTCTAGCGGGAGGGCTACCGGGGAGCTGTTTTTT. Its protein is CASSSSSGRATGELFF.